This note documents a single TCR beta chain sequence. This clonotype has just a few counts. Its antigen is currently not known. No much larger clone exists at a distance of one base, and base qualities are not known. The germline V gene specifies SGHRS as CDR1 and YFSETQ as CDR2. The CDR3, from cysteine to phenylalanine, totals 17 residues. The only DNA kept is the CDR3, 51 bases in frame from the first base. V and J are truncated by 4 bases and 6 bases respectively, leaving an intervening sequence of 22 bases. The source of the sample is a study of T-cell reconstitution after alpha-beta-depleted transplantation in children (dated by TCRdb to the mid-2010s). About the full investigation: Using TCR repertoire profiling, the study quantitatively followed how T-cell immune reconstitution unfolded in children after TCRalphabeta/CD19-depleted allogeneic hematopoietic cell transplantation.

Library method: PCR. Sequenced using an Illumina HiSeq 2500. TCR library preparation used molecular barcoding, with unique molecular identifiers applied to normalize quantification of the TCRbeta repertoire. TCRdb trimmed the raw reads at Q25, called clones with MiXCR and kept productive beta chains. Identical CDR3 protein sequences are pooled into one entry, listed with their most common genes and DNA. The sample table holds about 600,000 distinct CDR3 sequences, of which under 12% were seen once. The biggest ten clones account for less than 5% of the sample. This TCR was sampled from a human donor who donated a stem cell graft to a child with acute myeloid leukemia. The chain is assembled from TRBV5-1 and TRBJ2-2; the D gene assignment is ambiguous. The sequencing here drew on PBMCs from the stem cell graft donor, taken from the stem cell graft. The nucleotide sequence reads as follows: TGCGCCAGCAGCGTCGGCTCCCTGTCGTTGATCCCCGGGGAGCTGTTTTTT. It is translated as CASSVGSLSLIPGELFF.